A single sample gave rise to the 31 T cell receptor beta chains below, sequenced in a study of CD8 T cells in Susac syndrome. Roughly 0.5 to 1 ug RNA was reverse transcribed with random hexamers. TCRdb processed the immunoSEQ multiplex PCR reads anew with MiXCR; each CDR3 protein has one entry. The table has over 80,000 distinct CDR3 sequences, just under 95% seen once; the top ten hold 0.32%. The source material was CD8+ T cells from PBMCs. Source of these receptors: a human donor in good health.

The chain links TRBV27 to TRBJ2-6; the D is unclear. Trimming shortened V by 3 bases and J by 4 bases, and 1 base separated the two germline ends. This CDR3 comprises 12 residues. Per germline, CDR1 MNHEY and CDR2 SMNVEV (reference sequence). For the CDR3, the DNA is TGTGCCAGCAGTTTGGGGGCCAACGTCCTGACTTTC. It is translated as CASSLGANVLTF.

This clonotype was seen only once. The chain carries TRBV2 and TRBJ2-7; D unclear. Trimming removed 7 bases at V and 5 bases at J, with 12 bases between. The V gene's germline CDR1 is SNHLY and CDR2 FYNNEI. The CDR3 sequence is 12 residues long. The CDR3 loop reads CASTPKGDEQYF. The CDR3 DNA follows: TGTGCCAGCACTCCGAAGGGCGACGAGCAGTACTTC.

The J gene is TRBJ1-1, the V gene TRBV20-1; weak D call: TRBD1 (5 bases). Germline V gene data show CDR1 as DFQATT and CDR2 as SNEGSKA (reference sequence). The length of the CDR3 is 15 residues. Trimming took 0 bases from V and 1 from J, leaving 12 bases between them. This CDR3 is CSARDDSSRNTEAFF. The CDR3, as DNA: TGCAGTGCTAGAGATGACAGTTCCAGGAACACTGAAGCTTTCTTT.

The gene calls are TRBV6-2 or TRBV6-3 and TRBJ2-7; perhaps D is TRBD1 or TRBD2 (5 bases each). Between the trimmed V and J ends, which lost 5 bases and 3 bases, there was a span of 11 bases. This CDR3 contains 13 residues. Germline lookup yields CDR1 MNHEY and CDR2 SVGEGT. The CDR3 bases are TGTGCCAGCAGTCACCGGGACCTCTACGAGCAGTACTTC. This translates into CASSHRDLYEQYF.

The rearrangement joins TRBV7-2 to TRBJ2-5; 9 positions agree with TRBD2. The CDR3 consists of 15 residues. Germline V gene sequence: CDR1 SGHTA, CDR2 FQGNSA. After removal of 6 bases from V and 5 bases from J, the junction contained 10 bases not matched to a gene. CDR3 residues: CASSSEGTSRETQYF. In DNA form, the CDR3 reads TGTGCCAGCAGTTCAGAGGGGACTAGCAGGGAGACCCAGTACTTC.

This chain connects TRBV6-2 or TRBV6-3 to TRBJ2-4, with 10 positions matching TRBD1. CDR3 size: 18 residues. Trimming removed 0 bases from V and 3 bases from J; junction bases left unmatched: 8. Germline V gene sequence: CDR1 MNHEY, CDR2 SVGEGT. The CDR3 DNA is TGTGCCAGCAGTTACTCAGGACAGGGGGTCCTTGGCAAAAACATTCAGTACTTC. This translates into CASSYSGQGVLGKNIQYF.

This clonotype showed up just once. The gene calls are TRBV5-1 and TRBJ2-6, with TRBD1 matching over 7 bases. The germline V gene has CDR1 SGHRS and CDR2 YFSETQ. The CDR3 contains 19 residues. J lost 1 base, V lost 4 bases, and 14 bases had no gene match. The CDR3 spells CASSQPSGQLSSGANVLTF. The CDR3 DNA follows: TGCGCCAGCAGCCAACCTTCGGGACAGCTTTCTTCTGGGGCCAACGTCCTGACTTTC.

The chain links TRBV3-1 to TRBJ2-7, with D maybe TRBD1 (6 bases). CDR1 is LGHDT, CDR2 YNNKEL, per germline (reference sequence). There are 14 residues in the CDR3. V lost 4 bases and J 4 bases, leaving 14 bases between the germline ends. The CDR3 loop is CASSPGLGQYEQYF. CDR3 sequence (DNA): TGTGCCAGCAGCCCCGGACTGGGACAATACGAGCAGTACTTC.

This sequence joins TRBV5-4 and TRBJ2-1, with D perhaps being TRBD1 or TRBD2 (5 bases each). The CDR3 extends over 16 amino acids. Germline V lookup: CDR1 SGHNT, CDR2 YYREEE (reference sequence). V was shortened by 3 bases and J by 3 bases, with 16 bases between the two germline ends. In nucleotides, the CDR3 is TGTGCCAGCAGCTGGGACCCTGAGGGGTACTACAATGAGCAGTTCTTC. Translation: CASSWDPEGYYNEQFF.

The V and J genes are TRBV11-2 and TRBJ2-5; the match to TRBD2 covers 10 bases. The CDR3 loop spans 16 amino acids. V lost 4 bases to trimming and J lost 0 bases; unmatched junction nucleotides: 5. From germline, CDR1 is SGHAT and CDR2 FQNNGV. The CDR3 sequence: CASSSLAGGYQETQYF. As DNA, the CDR3 is TGTGCCAGCAGCTCATTAGCGGGGGGCTACCAAGAGACCCAGTACTTC. The full variable domain, with the rest looked up from reference TRBV11-2 and TRBJ2-5, is EAGVAQSPRYKIIEKRQSVAFWCNPISGHATLYWYQQILGQGPKLLIQFQNNGVVDDSQLPKDRFSAERLKGVDSTLKIQPAKLEDSAVYLCASSSLAGGYQETQYFGPGTRLLVL.

In this sample, this clonotype turned up once. This chain's CDR3 is CASSEGTSGVGTDTQYF. Here the CDR3 DNA reads TGTGCCAGCAGTGAGGGGACTAGCGGGGTCGGCACAGATACGCAGTATTTT. This rearrangement joins TRBV2 to TRBJ2-3, with 13 bases lining up with TRBD2. In germline, CDR1 is SNHLY, CDR2 FYNNEI. The CDR3 consists of 17 residues. The ends lost 3 bases at V and 1 base at J; junction bases unmatched: 4.

Comment on this clonotype: Germline and junction disagree at one end, which may indicate a read error. The CDR3 loop reads CAGSRRLAGETQYF. The CDR3 nucleotides are TGTGCCGGCAGTCGGAGACTAGCGGGTGAGACCCAGTACTTC. This chain connects TRBV27 to TRBJ2-5; 10 bases agree with TRBD2. Germline V gives CDR1 MNHEY, CDR2 SMNVEV (reference sequence). CDR3 size: 14 residues.

This chain connects TRBV6-1 to TRBJ1-2, with D unclear. Germline CDR1 is MNHNS and CDR2 is SASEGT. This CDR3 contains 12 residues. Trimming removed 8 bases at V and 7 bases at J, with 14 bases between. The CDR3: CASPGSEAGYTF. CDR3 coding DNA: TGTGCCAGCCCCGGATCCGAAGCTGGCTACACCTTC.

The CDR3: CASSYSGDANEQFF. Here the CDR3 DNA reads TGTGCCAGCAGTTACTCGGGAGATGCTAATGAGCAGTTCTTC. This chain uses TRBV6-5 with TRBJ2-1; D perhaps matches TRBD2 (5 bases). The CDR3 covers 14 residues. Trimming shortened V by 0 bases and J by 7 bases, and 10 bases separated the two germline ends. Germline V gives CDR1 MNHEY, CDR2 SVGAGI.

This chain's CDR3 is CASSYATGVTGELFF. The CDR3 DNA reads as TGTGCCAGCAGTTACGCGACAGGGGTTACCGGGGAGCTGTTTTTT. The V gene is TRBV6-5, the J gene TRBJ2-2, with TRBD1 matching 8 bases. The CDR3 extends over 15 amino acids. Germline lookup yields CDR1 MNHEY and CDR2 SVGAGI. V lost 2 bases, J lost 5 bases, and 4 bases stayed unmatched.

V and J are TRBV7-8 and TRBJ1-1; no definite D call. In germline, CDR1 is SGHVS, CDR2 FQNEAQ. This CDR3 comprises 11 residues. Trimming shortened V by 2 bases and J by 7 bases, and 5 bases separated the two germline ends. DNA for the CDR3: TGTGCCAGCAGCTTATTGGGTGAAGCTTTCTTT. Amino acids: CASSLLGEAFF.

The rearrangement links TRBV9 to TRBJ2-7; D ambiguous. Germline V lookup: CDR1 SGDLS, CDR2 YYNGEE. Deletions cut 0 bases from V and 3 bases from J, with 4 bases between. The CDR3 consists of 12 residues. CDR3 in DNA: TGTGCCAGCAGCGTAGATTTCTACGAGCAGTACTTC. This encodes CASSVDFYEQYF.

This clonotype appeared a single time. This chain's CDR3 is CSATHPQVAGGLARETQYF. For the CDR3, the DNA is TGCAGTGCTACCCACCCGCAGGTAGCGGGGGGGCTAGCGAGAGAGACCCAGTACTTC. The chain carries TRBV20-1 and TRBJ2-5; TRBD2 agrees at 11 bases. The CDR3 has 19 amino acids. Looked up from germline, CDR1 is DFQATT and CDR2 is SNEGSKA (reference sequence). After removal of 4 bases from V and 4 bases from J, the junction contained 20 bases not matched to a gene.

The V gene is TRBV7-9, the J gene TRBJ2-5; D call uncertain. V was shortened by 0 bases and J by 10 bases, with 9 bases between the two germline ends. The germline CDR1 and CDR2 sequences are SEHNR and FQNEAQ (reference sequence). This CDR3 is built from 12 residues. The CDR3 here is CASSLAVQVQYF. In DNA, the CDR3 is TGTGCCAGCAGCTTAGCGGTGCAGGTCCAGTACTTC.

The chain joins TRBV3-1 to TRBJ1-5; unclear D gene. Trimming removed 0 bases from V and 4 bases from J, with 7 bases in between. There are 14 residues in the CDR3. Looked up from germline, CDR1 is LGHDT and CDR2 is YNNKEL (reference sequence). The DNA of the CDR3 is TGTGCCAGCAGCCAAGATCTGGGAAATCAGCCCCAGCATTTT. The encoded protein is CASSQDLGNQPQHF. Using reference TRBV3-1 and TRBJ1-5 for the parts outside the CDR3, the full variable domain is DTAVSQTPKYLVTQMGNDKSIKCEQNLGHDTMYWYKQDSKKFLKIMFSYNNKELIINETVPNRFSPKSPDKAHLNLHINSLELGDSAVYFCASSQDLGNQPQHFGDGTRLSIL.

CDR3 protein: CASSQPQDSRQFF. In nucleotides, the CDR3 is TGTGCCAGCAGCCAGCCACAAGACAGCCGACAATTCTTC. The chain employs TRBV3-1 and TRBJ2-1; D perhaps matches TRBD1 (5 bases). There are 13 residues in the CDR3. Trimming pared 3 bases from V and 16 bases from J, leaving 19 bases between. Germline V gene sequence: CDR1 LGHDT, CDR2 YNNKEL (reference sequence).

The chain employs TRBV7-9 and TRBJ1-1, with 8 bases matching TRBD1. Looked up from germline, CDR1 is SEHNR and CDR2 is FQNEAQ (reference sequence). The junction had 8 bases not matched to a gene; V was cut back by 5 bases and J by 3 bases. The CDR3 length is 15 residues. The CDR3 DNA follows: TGTGCCAGCAGCCGGATGACAGGGGAGTACACTGAAGCTTTCTTT. This sequence encodes CASSRMTGEYTEAFF.

This clonotype showed up just a few times. V usage is TRBV4-1 and J usage is TRBJ2-6, with a possible D match to TRBD1 (5 bases). The CDR3 runs 19 residues. With 3 bases removed from V and 4 bases from J, the gap between germline ends came to 22 bases. Germline-derived CDR1 and CDR2 are MGHRA and YSYEKL. The CDR3 DNA reads TGCGCCAGCAGCCAGCTACAAGGGGCCCTCTCTTCAGGGGCCAACGTCCTGACTTTC. This sequence encodes CASSQLQGALSSGANVLTF.

The chain carries TRBV4-1 and TRBJ2-5; TRBD2 is a possible D gene (5 bases). Trimming removed 0 bases from V and 5 bases from J, with 13 bases in between. CDR1 and CDR2 from the germline V gene are MGHRA and YSYEKL. The CDR3 loop spans 15 amino acids. The CDR3 spells CASSQERVSRETQYF. The CDR3 DNA sequence: TGCGCCAGCAGCCAAGAGAGGGTTTCTAGGGAGACCCAGTACTTC.

The chain is built from TRBV3-1 and TRBJ2-4, with TRBD2 as a possible D gene (5 bases). The germline V and J ends were trimmed by 0 bases and 3 bases, with 18 bases remaining between them. Germline values: CDR1 LGHDT, CDR2 YNNKEL (reference sequence). This CDR3 is built from 18 residues. The CDR3 here is CASSQDFGGRSVKNIQYF. CDR3 in DNA: TGTGCCAGCAGCCAAGACTTCGGCGGGCGCTCTGTCAAAAACATTCAGTACTTC.

The chain recombines TRBV19 with TRBJ1-5, with D possibly being TRBD1 (5 bases). The CDR3 is made up of 12 amino acids. Germline V CDR1 and CDR2: LNHDA, SQIVND (reference sequence). V shed 7 bases and J shed 7 bases, with 11 bases lying between them. CDR3 coding DNA: TGTGCCAGTAAGTGGGGCGGGCAGCCCCAGCATTTT. It specifies CASKWGGQPQHF.

This clonotype was counted once. This rearrangement joins TRBV15 to TRBJ2-7, with 9 bases matching TRBD2. CDR3 size: 16 residues. The ends lost 2 bases at V and 5 bases at J; junction bases unmatched: 10. Looked up from germline, CDR1 is LNHNV and CDR2 is YYDKDF (reference sequence). The CDR3 DNA reads TGTGCCACCAGCAGAACGGGACTAGCTGGAAGAAACGAGCAGTACTTC. Encoded protein: CATSRTGLAGRNEQYF.

J is TRBJ1-5 and V is TRBV27; tentative D call: TRBD1 (6 bases). CDR1 is MNHEY, CDR2 SMNVEV, per germline (reference sequence). Trimming removed 3 bases from V and 1 base from J, with 10 bases in between. This CDR3 has 15 amino acids. The CDR3: CASSFLGGSNQPQHF. Here the CDR3 DNA reads TGTGCCAGCAGTTTTTTAGGGGGAAGCAATCAGCCCCAGCATTTT.

The rearrangement links TRBV12-3 or TRBV12-4 to TRBJ2-2, with 8 bases matching TRBD2. The ends lost 5 bases at V and 4 bases at J; junction bases unmatched: 6. This CDR3 spans 15 amino acids. The CDR3 region is CASSPGTSSTGELFF. The CDR3 region has the DNA TGTGCCAGCAGTCCAGGGACTAGTAGCACCGGGGAGCTGTTTTTT.

V is TRBV7-6 and J is TRBJ2-1; the D call may be TRBD1 or TRBD2 (5 bases each). CDR1 and CDR2 from the germline V gene are SGHVS and FNYEAQ. The CDR3 is made up of 13 amino acids. V was pared by 5 bases and J by 5 bases, with 10 bases between. CDR3 residues: CASSPQGDNEQFF. CDR3 DNA: TGTGCCAGCAGCCCCCAGGGAGACAATGAGCAGTTCTTC.

This chain joins TRBV7-9 and TRBJ1-1; D may be TRBD1 (6 bases). Germline V CDR1 and CDR2: SEHNR, FQNEAQ (reference sequence). This CDR3 region has 16 residues. The V gene lost 5 bases and the J gene lost 0 bases, with 16 bases spanning the gap. This chain's CDR3 is CASSHSGTMMNTEAFF. In nucleotides, the CDR3 is TGTGCCAGCAGCCACTCCGGGACAATGATGAACACTGAAGCTTTCTTT.